This T cell receptor (beta chain) was observed in a study of T-cell reconstitution after alpha-beta-depleted transplantation in children. For TCRbeta, the library was prepared with unique molecular identifiers. TCRdb processed the PCR reads anew with MiXCR; each CDR3 protein has one entry. The table has hundreds of thousands of distinct CDR3 sequences, about 10% seen once; the top ten hold 4%. This clonotype has only a few counts. The specimen was PBMCs from the stem cell graft donor, collected from the stem cell graft. The clonotype comes from a human donor who donated a stem cell graft to a child with acute myeloid leukemia.

The CDR3: CASSPRAPSSYNEQFF. The CDR3 nucleotides are TGTGCCAGCAGCCCAAGGGCACCGAGCTCCTACAATGAGCAGTTCTTC. The chain combines TRBV14 with TRBJ2-1; no clear D gene. CDR1 is SGHDN and CDR2 is FVKESK in the germline V gene. The CDR3 has 16 amino acids. The ends were cut back, 4 bases at V and 0 bases at J, with 13 bases in the middle.